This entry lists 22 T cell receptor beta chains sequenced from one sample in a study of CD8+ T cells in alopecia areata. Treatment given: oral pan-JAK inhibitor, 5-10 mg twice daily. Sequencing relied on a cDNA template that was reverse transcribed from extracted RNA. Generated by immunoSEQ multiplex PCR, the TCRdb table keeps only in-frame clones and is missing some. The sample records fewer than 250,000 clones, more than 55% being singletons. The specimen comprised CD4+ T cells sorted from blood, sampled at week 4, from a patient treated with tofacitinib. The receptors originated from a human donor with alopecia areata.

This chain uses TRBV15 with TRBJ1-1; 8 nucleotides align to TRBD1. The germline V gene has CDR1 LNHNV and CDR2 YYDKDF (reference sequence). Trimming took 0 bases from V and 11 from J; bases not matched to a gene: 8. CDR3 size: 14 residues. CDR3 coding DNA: TGTGCCACCAGCAGAGATATGGACAGGGCGTATGCTTTCTTT. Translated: CATSRDMDRAYAFF.

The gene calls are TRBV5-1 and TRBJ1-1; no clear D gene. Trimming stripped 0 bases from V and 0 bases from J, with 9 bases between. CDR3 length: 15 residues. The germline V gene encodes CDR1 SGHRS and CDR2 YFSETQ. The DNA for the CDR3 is TGCGCCAGCAGCTTGGGCGGACTAATGAACACTGAAGCTTTCTTT. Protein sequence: CASSLGGLMNTEAFF.

The chain's CDR3 is CASSLAGTNYNEQFF. In DNA, the CDR3 is TGCGCCAGCAGCTTGGCAGGGACCAATTACAATGAGCAGTTCTTC. The genes are TRBV5-1 and TRBJ2-1; D may match TRBD1 or TRBD2 (5 bases each). V lost 0 bases and J 4 bases, leaving 11 bases between the germline ends. Germline V lookup: CDR1 SGHRS, CDR2 YFSETQ. The CDR3 loop spans 15 amino acids.

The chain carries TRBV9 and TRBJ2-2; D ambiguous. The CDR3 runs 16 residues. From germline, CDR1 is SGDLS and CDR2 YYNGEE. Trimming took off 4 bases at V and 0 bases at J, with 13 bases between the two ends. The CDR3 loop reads CASSQRYASNTGELFF. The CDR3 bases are TGTGCCAGCAGCCAACGGTACGCCTCGAACACCGGGGAGCTGTTTTTT.

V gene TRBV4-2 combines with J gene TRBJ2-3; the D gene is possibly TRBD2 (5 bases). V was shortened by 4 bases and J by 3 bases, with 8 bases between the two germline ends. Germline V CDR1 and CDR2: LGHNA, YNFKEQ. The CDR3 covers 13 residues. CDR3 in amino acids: CASSRPGTDTQYF. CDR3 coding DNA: TGTGCCAGCAGCCGGCCGGGAACAGATACGCAGTATTTT.

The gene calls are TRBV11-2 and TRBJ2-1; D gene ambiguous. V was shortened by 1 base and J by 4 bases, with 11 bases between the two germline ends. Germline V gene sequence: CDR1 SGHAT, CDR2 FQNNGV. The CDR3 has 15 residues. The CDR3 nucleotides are TGTGCCAGCAGCTTAGGGGCTGCGCGGTACAATGAGCAGTTCTTC. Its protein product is CASSLGAARYNEQFF.

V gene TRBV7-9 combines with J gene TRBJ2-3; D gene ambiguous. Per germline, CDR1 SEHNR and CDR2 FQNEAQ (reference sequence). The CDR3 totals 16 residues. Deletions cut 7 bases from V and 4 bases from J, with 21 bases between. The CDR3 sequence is CASNRRLSDWADTQYF. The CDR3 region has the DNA TGTGCCAGCAACCGTCGATTAAGTGACTGGGCAGATACGCAGTATTTT.

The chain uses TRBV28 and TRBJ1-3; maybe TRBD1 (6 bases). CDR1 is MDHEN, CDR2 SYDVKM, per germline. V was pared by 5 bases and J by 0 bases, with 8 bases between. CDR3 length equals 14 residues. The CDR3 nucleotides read TGTGCCAGCAGTCGAGGGGGCTCTGGAAACACCATATATTTT. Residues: CASSRGGSGNTIYF.

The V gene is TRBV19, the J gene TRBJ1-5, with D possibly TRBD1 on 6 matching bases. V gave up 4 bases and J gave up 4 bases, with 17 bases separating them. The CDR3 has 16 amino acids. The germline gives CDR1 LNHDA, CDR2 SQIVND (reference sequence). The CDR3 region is CASSSPMTGVNQPQHF. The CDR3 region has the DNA TGTGCCAGTAGTAGTCCCATGACAGGAGTGAATCAGCCCCAGCATTTT. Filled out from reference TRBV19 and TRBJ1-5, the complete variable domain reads DGGITQSPKYLFRKEGQNVTLSCEQNLNHDAMYWYRQDPGQGLRLIYYSQIVNDFQKGDIAEGYSVSREKKESFPLTVTSAQKNPTAFYLCASSSPMTGVNQPQHFGDGTRLSIL.

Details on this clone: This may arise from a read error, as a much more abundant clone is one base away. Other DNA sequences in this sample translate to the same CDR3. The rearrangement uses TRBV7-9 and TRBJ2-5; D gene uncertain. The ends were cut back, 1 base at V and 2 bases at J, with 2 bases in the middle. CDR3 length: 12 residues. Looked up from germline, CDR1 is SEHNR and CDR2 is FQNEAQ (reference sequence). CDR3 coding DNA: TGTGCCAGCAGCTTAGGGCAAGAGACCCAGTACTTC. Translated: CASSLGQETQYF. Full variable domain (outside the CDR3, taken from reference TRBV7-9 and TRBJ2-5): DTGVSQNPRHKITKRGQNVTFRCDPISEHNRLYWYRQTLGQGPEFLTYFQNEAQLEKSRLLSDRFSAERPKGSFSTLEIQRTEQGDSAMYLCASSLGQETQYFGPGTRLLVL.

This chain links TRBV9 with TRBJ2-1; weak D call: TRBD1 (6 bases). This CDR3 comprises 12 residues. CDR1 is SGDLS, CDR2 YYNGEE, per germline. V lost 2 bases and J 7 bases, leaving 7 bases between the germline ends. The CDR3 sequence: CASSVTGNEQFF. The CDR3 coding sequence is TGTGCCAGCAGCGTTACAGGGAATGAGCAGTTCTTC.

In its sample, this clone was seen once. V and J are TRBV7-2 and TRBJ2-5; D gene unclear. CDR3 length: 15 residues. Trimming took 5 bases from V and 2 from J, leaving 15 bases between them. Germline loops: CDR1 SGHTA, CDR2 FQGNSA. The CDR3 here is CASSPNGVLQETQYF. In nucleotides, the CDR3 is TGTGCCAGCAGCCCCAATGGCGTACTACAAGAGACCCAGTACTTC.

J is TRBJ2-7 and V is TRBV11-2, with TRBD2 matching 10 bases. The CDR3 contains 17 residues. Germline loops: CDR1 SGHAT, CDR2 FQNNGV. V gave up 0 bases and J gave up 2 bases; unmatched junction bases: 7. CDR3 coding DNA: TGTGCCAGCAGCTTAGAATTAGCGGGAGGCCGCGCCTACGAGCAGTACTTC. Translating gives CASSLELAGGRAYEQYF.

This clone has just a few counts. As DNA, the CDR3 is TGTGCCAGCAGCCGTGGCCCCCAGATGCCCCAGCATTTT. This gives the protein CASSRGPQMPQHF. The V and J genes are TRBV7-2 and TRBJ1-5; no reliable D call. Germline CDR1 SGHTA, CDR2 FQGNSA. CDR3 size: 13 residues. V shed 5 bases and J shed 9 bases, with 14 bases lying between them.

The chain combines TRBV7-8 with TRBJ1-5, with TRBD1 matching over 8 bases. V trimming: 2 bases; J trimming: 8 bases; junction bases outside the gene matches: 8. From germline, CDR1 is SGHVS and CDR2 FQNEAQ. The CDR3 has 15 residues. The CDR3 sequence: CASSLYRTGREPQHF. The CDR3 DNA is TGTGCCAGCAGCTTATATCGGACAGGGAGAGAGCCCCAGCATTTT.

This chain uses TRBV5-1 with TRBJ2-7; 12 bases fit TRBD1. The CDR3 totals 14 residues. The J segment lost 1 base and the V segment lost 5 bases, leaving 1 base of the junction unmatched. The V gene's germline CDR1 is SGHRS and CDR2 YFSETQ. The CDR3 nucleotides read TGCGCCAGCAGGGGACAGGGGGCATCCTACGAGCAGTACTTC. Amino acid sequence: CASRGQGASYEQYF.

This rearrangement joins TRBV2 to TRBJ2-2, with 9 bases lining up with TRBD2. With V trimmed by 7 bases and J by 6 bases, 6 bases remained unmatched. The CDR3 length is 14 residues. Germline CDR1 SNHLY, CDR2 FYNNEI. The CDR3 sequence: CASKIAGVAGELFF. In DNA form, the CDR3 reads TGTGCCAGCAAGATAGCGGGAGTAGCCGGGGAGCTGTTTTTT.

The CDR3 coding sequence is TGTGCCAGCAGCCCCAACCCAGGGGGGGAGACCCAGTACTTC. Translated, it gives CASSPNPGGETQYF. This chain joins TRBV7-2 and TRBJ2-5; possible D gene TRBD1, 7 bases. Trimming removed 5 bases at V and 5 bases at J, with 15 bases between. The CDR3 loop spans 14 amino acids. Germline-derived CDR1 and CDR2 are SGHTA and FQGNSA.

In DNA, the CDR3 is TGTGCCTGGAGTGTAGCCAGGGGGAAGCCCTACGAGCAGTACTTC. This gives the protein CAWSVARGKPYEQYF. The V call is TRBV30, the J call TRBJ2-7; 7 bases line up with TRBD1. Germline CDR1 reads GTSNPN; CDR2 reads SVGIG (reference sequence). The V and J ends lost 0 bases and 2 bases, in that order; junction bases with no gene match: 7. This CDR3 contains 15 residues. The variable domain in full, completed from reference TRBV30 and TRBJ2-7, reads SQTIHQWPATLVQPVGSPLSLECTVEGTSNPNLYWYRQAAGRGLQLLFYSVGIGQISSEVPQNLSASRPQDRQFILSSKKLLLSDSGFYLCAWSVARGKPYEQYFGPGTRLTVT.

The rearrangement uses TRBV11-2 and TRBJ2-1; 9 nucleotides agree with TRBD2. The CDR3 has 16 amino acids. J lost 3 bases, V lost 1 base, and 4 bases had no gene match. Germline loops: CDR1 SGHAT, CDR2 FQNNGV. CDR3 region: CASSLGAGGGYNEQFF. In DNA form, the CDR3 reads TGTGCCAGCAGCTTAGGGGCGGGAGGGGGCTACAATGAGCAGTTCTTC.

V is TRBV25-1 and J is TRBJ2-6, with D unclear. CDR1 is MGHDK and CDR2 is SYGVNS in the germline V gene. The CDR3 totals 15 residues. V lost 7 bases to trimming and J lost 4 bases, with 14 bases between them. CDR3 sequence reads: CASTSTTDGANVLTF. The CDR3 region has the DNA TGTGCCAGCACCTCTACGACGGACGGGGCCAACGTCCTGACTTTC.

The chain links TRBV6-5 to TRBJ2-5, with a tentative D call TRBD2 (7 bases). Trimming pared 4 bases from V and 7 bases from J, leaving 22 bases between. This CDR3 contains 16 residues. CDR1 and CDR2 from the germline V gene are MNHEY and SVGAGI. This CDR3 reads CASSFSREGGAATQYF. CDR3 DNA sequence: TGTGCCAGCAGTTTCAGCAGGGAGGGGGGAGCGGCGACCCAGTACTTC.